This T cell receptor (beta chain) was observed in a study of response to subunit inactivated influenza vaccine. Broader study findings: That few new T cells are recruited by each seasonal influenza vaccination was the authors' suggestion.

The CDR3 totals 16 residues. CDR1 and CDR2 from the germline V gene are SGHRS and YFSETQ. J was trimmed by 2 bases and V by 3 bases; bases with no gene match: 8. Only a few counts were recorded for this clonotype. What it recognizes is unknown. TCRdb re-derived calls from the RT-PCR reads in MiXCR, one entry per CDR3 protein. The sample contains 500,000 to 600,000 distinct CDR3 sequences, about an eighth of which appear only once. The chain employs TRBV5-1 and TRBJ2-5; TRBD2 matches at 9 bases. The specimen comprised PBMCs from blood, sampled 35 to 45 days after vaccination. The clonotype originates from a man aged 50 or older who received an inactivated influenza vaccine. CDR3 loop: CASSSLPGLAQETQYF. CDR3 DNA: TGCGCCAGCAGCTCCCTACCGGGACTAGCTCAAGAGACCCAGTACTTC.